What follows are 4 T cell receptor beta chains derived from one specimen sequenced in a study of T cells in Graves' hyperthyroidism and ophthalmopathy. Researchers amplified the TCR beta CDR3 regions from RNA transcripts. HTBI primers were used for first-round RT-PCR of the TCR CDR3. TCRdb ran MiXCR on the multiplex PCR reads and lists one entry per CDR3 protein. Seen here are about 590,000 distinct CDR3 sequences, more than 15% observed once, and the top ten hold around 6.6%. The material sequenced was blood. These receptors were collected from a woman aged 25 to 39 with Graves' hyperthyroidism.

V and J are TRBV6-1 and TRBJ1-2; 7 nucleotides match TRBD1. J was trimmed by 1 base and V by 4 bases; bases with no gene match: 6. CDR1 and CDR2 from the germline V gene are MNHNS and SASEGT. There are 15 residues in the CDR3. CDR3 residues: CASSAYRGSNYGYTF. The CDR3 DNA reads TGTGCCAGCAGTGCCTACAGGGGAAGTAACTATGGCTACACCTTC.

The sample holds many counts of this clonotype. The chain links TRBV30 to TRBJ2-7, with 7 bases matching TRBD1. The CDR3 is made up of 16 amino acids. The germline V gene encodes CDR1 GTSNPN and CDR2 SVGIG (reference sequence). V was clipped by 0 bases and J by 2 bases; unmatched bases: 10. CDR3 nucleotide sequence: TGTGCCTGGAGTGTACCCCCTCCCGACAGGGCCTACGAGCAGTACTTC. Its translation is CAWSVPPPDRAYEQYF.

The chain carries TRBV9 and TRBJ1-2, with D possibly TRBD1 on 5 matching bases. Germline V gene sequence: CDR1 SGDLS, CDR2 YYNGEE. Trimming pared 5 bases from V and 0 bases from J, leaving 23 bases between. The CDR3 loop spans 18 amino acids. The CDR3, as DNA: TGTGCCAGCAGGGACGGGGGGGGAGGAAACGATGCTAACTATGGCTACACCTTC. It is translated as CASRDGGGGNDANYGYTF.

This clonotype showed up many times. The chain uses TRBV30 and TRBJ1-5; 7 nucleotides align to TRBD1. CDR1 GTSNPN and CDR2 SVGIG come from the germline V gene (reference sequence). With V trimmed by 2 bases and J by 0 bases, 4 bases remained unmatched. The CDR3 runs 15 residues. CDR3 coding DNA: TGTGCCTGGAGTACCGACAGGGTTAGCAATCAGCCCCAGCATTTT. Residues: CAWSTDRVSNQPQHF. Full variable domain (missing parts from reference TRBV30 and TRBJ1-5): SQTIHQWPATLVQPVGSPLSLECTVEGTSNPNLYWYRQAAGRGLQLLFYSVGIGQISSEVPQNLSASRPQDRQFILSSKKLLLSDSGFYLCAWSTDRVSNQPQHFGDGTRLSIL.